The source of this T cell receptor (beta chain) is a study of cytotoxic CD8 clonotypes in ibrutinib-treated CLL. The repertoire was sequenced with immunoSEQ multiplex PCR; TCRdb's copy has only in-frame clones and lacks some. The table lists around 250,000 clones, roughly 70% of them singletons. V shed 8 bases, J shed 6 bases, and the junction held 9 bases outside the gene matches. The CDR3 extends over 15 amino acids. Germline values: CDR1 PRHDT, CDR2 FYEKMQ (reference sequence). The J gene is TRBJ2-1, the V gene TRBV13, with TRBD2 matching over 11 bases. The sample was PBMCs, taken after 24 months of ibrutinib treatment. The clonotype was recovered from a human donor with chronic lymphocytic leukemia. The DNA of the CDR3 is TGTGCCAGCGGGATGACTAGCGGGATCCCCAATGAGCAGTTCTTC. It codes for CASGMTSGIPNEQFF. The full variable domain, with the rest looked up from reference TRBV13 and TRBJ2-1, is AAGVIQSPRHLIKEKRETATLKCYPIPRHDTVYWYQQGPGQDPQFLISFYEKMQSDKGSIPDRFSAQQFSDYHSELNMSSLELGDSALYFCASGMTSGIPNEQFFGPGTRLTVL.